This TCR beta chain appears in the sequencing data of a study of blood T cell repertoires in COVID-19. The CDR3 spans 15 residues. V gave up 3 bases and J gave up 3 bases, with 15 bases separating them. Germline V gene lookup returns CDR1 LNHDA and CDR2 SQIVND (reference sequence). The protocol was immunoSEQ multiplex PCR, while the TCRdb copy is restricted to in-frame clones and leaves out a portion. Altogether a few hundred thousand clones are present, approximately 86% being singletons, with the ten largest covering 7.1%. Sequenced input: peripheral blood. This clonotype was obtained from a woman between 55 and 75 years old with COVID-19, enrolled during active disease. This rearrangement joins TRBV19 to TRBJ2-7, with D possibly matching TRBD2 (5 bases). CDR3 region: CASSIGPGILYEQYF. CDR3 bases: TGTGCCAGTAGTATTGGTCCGGGGATTCTCTACGAGCAGTACTTC.